These 21 T cell receptor beta chains were sequenced from one sample in a study of Graves' ophthalmopathy and Graves' hyperthyroidism (dated by TCRdb to 2016 to 2018). Sequencing was carried out with an Illumina HiSeq 2000. For repertoire sequencing, TCR beta CDR3 regions were amplified from RNA transcripts. The first round was an RT-PCR using HTBI primers with the Qiagen OneStep RT-PCR kit, and this first round was followed by a second-round multiplex PCR, then size selection and purification. The public reads were reanalyzed by TCRdb: fastp trimming at Q25, MiXCR alignment, in-frame beta chains only. Each CDR3 protein gets just one entry, which takes the most common genes and DNA from the rows behind it. The table for this sample lists 600,000 to 700,000 distinct CDR3 sequences; about two fifths of them were counted only once. The ten largest clonotypes hold 2.5% to 3.5% of the sample. What was sequenced was peripheral blood. These receptors came from an adult man with Graves' ophthalmopathy.

Points on this clonotype: Mismatch with germline at one junction end may stem from a read error. The chain employs TRBV7-7 and TRBJ2-5; the match to TRBD2 covers 12 bases. Per germline, CDR1 SSHAT and CDR2 FNYEAQ (reference sequence). The length of the CDR3 is 16 residues. The CDR3 reads CASSLYPSGGGETQYF. CDR3 sequence (DNA): TGTGCTAGCAGCTTATACCCTAGCGGGGGGGGGGAGACCCAGTACTTC.

This clonotype came up many times. This chain connects TRBV9 to TRBJ1-3; unclear D gene. V lost 0 bases, J lost 4 bases, and 2 bases lay in between. Germline CDR1 SGDLS, CDR2 YYNGEE. This CDR3 is 12 amino acids long. The CDR3 DNA sequence: TGTGCCAGCAGCGTAGAAGGAAACACCATATATTTT. As protein: CASSVEGNTIYF.

This chain joins TRBV2 and TRBJ1-1; maybe TRBD1 (6 bases). V gave up 3 bases and J gave up 0 bases, with 8 bases separating them. The CDR3 runs to 14 residues. Germline CDR1 is SNHLY and CDR2 is FYNNEI. The CDR3 coding sequence is TGTGCCAGCAGTGACAGGGGCCTGAACACTGAAGCTTTCTTT. Translating it yields CASSDRGLNTEAFF.

This clonotype was observed many times. The rearrangement links TRBV15 to TRBJ1-1; D might be TRBD1 (5 bases). V dropped 5 bases and J dropped 1 base, with 14 bases sitting between them. This CDR3 is built from 15 residues. Germline CDR1 and CDR2: LNHNV and YYDKDF (reference sequence). Here the CDR3 reads CATSRSDQGNTEAFF. CDR3 nucleotide sequence: TGTGCCACCAGCCGTTCGGATCAGGGGAACACTGAAGCTTTCTTT.

This clonotype was found many times. V usage is TRBV2 and J usage is TRBJ1-5; weak D call: TRBD1 (5 bases). CDR1 SNHLY and CDR2 FYNNEI come from the germline V gene. Trimming left V 4 bases short and J 1 base short, with 5 bases between. The CDR3 loop spans 13 amino acids. The CDR3, as DNA: TGTGCCAGCAGTGGACAGAGCAATCAGCCCCAGCATTTT. It is translated as CASSGQSNQPQHF.

The genes are TRBV19 and TRBJ1-3, with 7 nucleotides matching TRBD1. V lost 6 bases, J lost 7 bases, and 3 bases stayed unmatched. This CDR3 spans 12 amino acids. Germline V gene data show CDR1 as LNHDA and CDR2 as SQIVND (reference sequence). The CDR3 reads CASSMTGNTIYF. CDR3 in DNA: TGTGCCAGTAGCATGACAGGGAACACCATATATTTT.

As regards this clonotype: A single base separates this from a much larger clone, so it may be a read error. This chain joins TRBV12-3 or TRBV12-4 and TRBJ1-2; D is undetermined. The CDR3 contains 12 residues. Trimming left V 6 bases short and J 0 bases short, with 5 bases between. Here the CDR3 DNA reads TGTGCCAGCAGGTCTACTAACTATGGCTACACCTTC. This codes for CASRSTNYGYTF.

The chain uses TRBV12-3 or TRBV12-4 and TRBJ2-7; D call uncertain. The CDR3 totals 14 residues. CDR3 sequence (DNA): TGTGCTAGTGGTGCTCCGGACCGGGCCTACGAGCAGTACTTC. The encoded protein is CASGAPDRAYEQYF.

The gene calls are TRBV12-5 and TRBJ2-3, with D perhaps matching TRBD1 or TRBD2 (5 bases each). The CDR3 has 12 residues. CDR1 is LGHNT, CDR2 FRNRAP, per germline. The CDR3 DNA follows: TGTGCCAGCAGCCGTCCGGGACGCCGTCTGTATTTT. Translation gives CASSRPGRRLYF.

On this clonotype itself: The junction and the germline gene differ at one end; a read error may be behind it. The chain links TRBV7-3 to TRBJ1-5, with 8 positions matching TRBD1. The CDR3 has 15 residues. Looked up from germline, CDR1 is SGHTA and CDR2 is FQGTGA. CDR3 bases: TGCGCCAGCAGAACAGGGGGTTCAGGCAATCAGCCCCAGCATTTT. It codes for CASRTGGSGNQPQHF.

About this clonotype: This may arise from a read error, as a much more abundant clone is one base away. The chain is built from TRBV19 and TRBJ1-5; 10 bases map to TRBD1. Trimming cost V 8 bases and J 6 bases; bases outside gene matches: 10. Germline loops: CDR1 LNHDA, CDR2 SQIVND (reference sequence). The CDR3 is 15 amino acids. The CDR3 nucleotides are TGTGCCAGTGGCCCGGACAGGGGGTATCGTCAGCCCCAGCATTTT. This gives the protein CASGPDRGYRQPQHF.

The gene calls are TRBV28 and TRBJ1-1; D might be TRBD1 (6 bases). Germline CDR1 MDHEN, CDR2 SYDVKM. V shed 6 bases and J shed 2 bases, with 10 bases lying between them. The CDR3 totals 13 residues. The CDR3 here is CASRVGANTEAFF. CDR3 DNA: TGTGCCAGCAGGGTGGGGGCTAACACTGAAGCTTTCTTT.

This clonotype showed up just a few times. Compared with germline, one end of the junction differs, possibly owing to a read error. This rearrangement joins TRBV10-3 to TRBJ1-5, with D possibly TRBD1 on 6 matching bases. CDR3 length equals 15 residues. Looked up from germline, CDR1 is ENHRY and CDR2 is SYGVKD. The chain's CDR3 is CASSYFLGGNQPQHF. CDR3 bases: TGTGCCAGCAGTTACTTCTTAGGGGGGAATCAGCCCCAGCATTTT.

The rearrangement uses TRBV20-1 and TRBJ1-4; D gene uncertain. V was pared by 6 bases and J by 8 bases, with 10 bases between. There are 11 residues in the CDR3. Per germline, CDR1 DFQATT and CDR2 SNEGSKA (reference sequence). CDR3 in DNA: TGCAGTGCAACTGGGCGGGAAAAACTGTTTTTT. It yields the protein CSATGREKLFF.

This rearrangement joins TRBV15 to TRBJ1-1, with TRBD1 as a possible D gene (5 bases). Looked up from germline, CDR1 is LNHNV and CDR2 is YYDKDF (reference sequence). The CDR3 covers 12 residues. V lost 5 bases and J lost 10, with 14 bases in between. The CDR3 DNA reads as TGTGCCACCAGCGCGGGACTTGGAACAGCTTTCTTT. Its translation: CATSAGLGTAFF.

This clonotype was detected only a few times. This chain uses TRBV9 with TRBJ2-5, with TRBD1 identical over 10 bases. The J segment lost 6 bases and the V segment lost 0 bases, leaving 14 bases of the junction unmatched. This CDR3 contains 18 residues. Germline V gene lookup returns CDR1 SGDLS and CDR2 YYNGEE. CDR3 residues: CASSVGATPGTGAKTQYF. Here the CDR3 DNA reads TGTGCCAGCAGCGTAGGGGCCACACCCGGGACAGGGGCGAAGACCCAGTACTTC.

This clonotype was recorded only once. With a much larger clone just one base away, this may be a read error. The chain has TRBV7-2 and TRBJ1-2, with D unresolved. Germline V CDR1 and CDR2: SGHTA, FQGNSA. The CDR3 runs to 16 residues. V was pared by 5 bases and J by 4 bases, with 20 bases between. In DNA, the CDR3 is TGTGCCAGCAGCCCAGTAGCCGAGGTTGTGAGCTATGGCTACACCTTC. This sequence encodes CASSPVAEVVSYGYTF.

Only a few counts were recorded for this clonotype. The chain combines TRBV11-3 with TRBJ1-1; D may be TRBD1 (5 bases). Trimming pared 0 bases from V and 5 bases from J, leaving 16 bases between. CDR3 size: 16 residues. In germline, CDR1 is SGHNT, CDR2 YENEEA. Written as DNA, the CDR3 is TGTGCCAGCAGCTTAGATGATTGGCAGGGACGGACTGAAGCTTTCTTT. Protein product: CASSLDDWQGRTEAFF.

The chain has TRBV29-1 and TRBJ2-5; maybe TRBD1 (6 bases). Germline-derived CDR1 and CDR2 are SQVTM and ANQGSEA. The CDR3 length is 13 residues. For the CDR3, the DNA is TGCAGTTCCACCGGGACACTTCAAGAGACCCAGTACTTC. This encodes CSSTGTLQETQYF.

This clonotype has at least ten counts. This sequence joins TRBV19 and TRBJ1-1; D unresolved. The CDR3 runs 15 residues. Trimming took off 4 bases at V and 1 base at J, with 13 bases between the two ends. Per the germline V gene, CDR1 is LNHDA and CDR2 is SQIVND (reference sequence). The CDR3 DNA sequence: TGTGCCAGTAGTAGTCCTCGGGCCGGGAACACTGAAGCTTTCTTT. Translation: CASSSPRAGNTEAFF.

The chain recombines TRBV5-1 with TRBJ1-1; a possible D gene is TRBD1 (6 bases). The CDR3 runs 16 residues. CDR1 is SGHRS, CDR2 YFSETQ, per germline. V lost 2 bases to trimming and J lost 8 bases, with 22 bases between them. The CDR3 coding sequence is TGCGCCAGCAGCTTCCCCCCGAACGGACAGCTAGGGGAAGCTTTCTTT. Translation: CASSFPPNGQLGEAFF.